The T cell receptor (beta chain) described here comes from a study of T cell changes during pregnancy in multiple sclerosis. CDR3 length: 18 amino acids. Germline-derived CDR1 and CDR2 are MDHEN and SYDVKM. With 6 bases clipped from V and 4 bases from J, the junction kept 13 bases outside the gene matches. TCRdb's copy holds only in-frame clones and misses some; the assay was immunoSEQ multiplex PCR. The sample comprises tens of thousands of clones, 92% of which are singletons, and around 0.78% rests with the top ten. This rearrangement joins TRBV28 to TRBJ2-1, with 12 bases aligning to TRBD1. The sample consisted of CD4+ T cells from peripheral blood mononuclear cells, taken before pregnancy. The origin of this receptor is a female donor with multiple sclerosis, enrolled in a pregnancy study. The CDR3 is CASRGQGAASEGYNEQFF. The CDR3 DNA reads as TGTGCCAGCAGGGGACAGGGGGCGGCTAGCGAAGGGTACAATGAGCAGTTCTTC.